This TCR beta chain emerged from a study of CD8+ T cells in alopecia areata. Treatment in this sample: oral pan-JAK inhibitor, 5-10 mg twice daily. For this clone: Its specificity is unknown.

The CDR3 is 13 amino acids. The germline CDR1 and CDR2 sequences are SQVTM and ANQGSEA. With 8 bases clipped from V and 4 bases from J, the junction kept 9 bases outside the gene matches. Study results and limitations: In scalp, tofacitinib significantly decreased clonality and expanded CD8+ clones among the top 100. Whether baseline CD8+ expansion is linked to response remains uncertain, given a single nonresponder.

Reverse transcription of extracted RNA yielded cDNA, which provided the sequencing template. Method: immunoSEQ multiplex PCR; TCRdb's copy keeps in-frame clones and lacks some. The repertoire has 95,000 to 120,000 clones, around 54% of them found once; the top ten carry approximately 3.6%. The sequence derives from a human donor with alopecia areata. The sequencing here drew on CD4+ T cells sorted from blood, taken at week 24, from a patient treated with tofacitinib. The V and J genes are TRBV29-1 and TRBJ1-2; 8 bases are shared with TRBD1. As DNA, the CDR3 is TGCAGCATCACAGGGGGTCGCGGCTATGGCTACACCTTC. Amino acids: CSITGGRGYGYTF.